This entry lists 2 T cell receptor beta chains sequenced from one sample in a study of identifying expanded T cells in peripheral blood. Clones were read by immunoSEQ multiplex PCR, and TCRdb kept only the in-frame ones, dropping some. The data show under 85,000 clones, about 83% seen once. Sequenced sample: blood. The receptors were gathered from a person between 18 and 75 years old in good health.

This clone was seen only once. The rearrangement uses TRBV10-3 and TRBJ2-7; possible D gene TRBD2, 6 bases. Trimming cost V 4 bases and J 5 bases, with 21 bases left between them. Germline V gene data show CDR1 as ENHRY and CDR2 as SYGVKD. The CDR3 has 16 amino acids. CDR3 nucleotide sequence: TGTGCCATCAGTGGATCGACTAGTCCGTCGGCTAACGAGCAGTACTTC. Translating gives CAISGSTSPSANEQYF.

This clone came up once. V and J are TRBV29-1 and TRBJ2-5; 10 bases agree with TRBD1. V dropped 3 bases and J dropped 5; count of bases not matched to a gene: 3. This CDR3 has 13 amino acids. Germline loops: CDR1 SQVTM, CDR2 ANQGSEA. The CDR3 loop reads CSVEETGGETQYF. The DNA for the CDR3 is TGCAGCGTTGAGGAGACAGGGGGCGAGACCCAGTACTTC.